Following are 25 T cell receptor beta chains from one sample sequenced in a study of blood T cell repertoires in COVID-19. Generated by immunoSEQ multiplex PCR, the TCRdb table keeps only in-frame clones and is missing some. The sample has 150,000 or so clones; under 95% are singletons. What was sequenced was peripheral blood. These TCRs come from a man aged 50 to 60 with acute or convalescent COVID-19.

The rearrangement uses TRBV4-3 and TRBJ1-4; 9 nucleotides agree with TRBD1. Germline-derived CDR1 and CDR2 are LGHNA and YSLEER. The CDR3 runs 16 residues. Losses at the gene ends were 0 bases for V and 5 bases for J; bases not matched to a gene: 4. The CDR3 loop reads CASSQDLGQGNEKLFF. CDR3 nucleotides: TGCGCCAGCAGCCAAGATCTCGGACAGGGGAATGAAAAACTGTTTTTT.

This chain links TRBV19 with TRBJ1-2, with a possible D match to TRBD1 (6 bases). The CDR3 consists of 13 residues. Germline V gene lookup returns CDR1 LNHDA and CDR2 SQIVND (reference sequence). Between the trimmed V and J ends, which lost 4 bases and 4 bases, there was a span of 10 bases. The CDR3 sequence is CASSTGASYGYTF. The CDR3 DNA is TGTGCCAGTAGTACAGGGGCTAGCTATGGCTACACCTTC.

The CDR3 sequence: CASSPGTDLNYGYTF. CDR3 DNA: TGTGCCAGCAGCCCAGGGACAGACCTTAACTATGGCTACACCTTC. The chain joins TRBV9 to TRBJ1-2, with 7 nucleotides matching TRBD1. Germline V lookup: CDR1 SGDLS, CDR2 YYNGEE. The CDR3 totals 15 residues. Trimming cost V 4 bases and J 1 base; bases outside gene matches: 7.

This clone was found a few times. This sequence joins TRBV7-2 and TRBJ1-6; 7 bases agree with TRBD1. Trimming at V came to 3 bases and at J to 8 bases, leaving 7 bases not matched to a gene. The CDR3 runs 15 residues. Germline V lookup: CDR1 SGHTA, CDR2 FQGNSA. The CDR3 region is CASSFNRGSYSPLHF. The CDR3 DNA reads TGTGCCAGCAGCTTTAACAGGGGATCTTATTCACCCCTCCACTTT.

This clone was seen a few times. The rearrangement joins TRBV16 to TRBJ2-1, with D possibly TRBD1 on 5 matching bases. Deletions cut 4 bases from V and 5 bases from J, with 12 bases between. CDR1 is KGHSY and CDR2 is FQNENV in the germline V gene. The CDR3 has 14 amino acids. This CDR3 is CASSPDIGNNEQFF. The CDR3 region has the DNA TGTGCCAGCAGCCCGGACATAGGGAACAATGAGCAGTTCTTC.

The chain links TRBV7-6 to TRBJ1-2; 10 bases align to TRBD1. Germline CDR1 is SGHVS and CDR2 is FNYEAQ. The CDR3 extends over 15 amino acids. With 3 bases clipped from V and 8 bases from J, the junction kept 9 bases outside the gene matches. The CDR3 nucleotides read TGTGCCAGCAGCTTTGGGGACAGGGGCGCGGGAGGCTACACCTTC. Translating gives CASSFGDRGAGGYTF.

The rearrangement uses TRBV6-5 and TRBJ1-5; D is ambiguous. The CDR3 loop spans 12 amino acids. The germline V gene encodes CDR1 MNHEY and CDR2 SVGAGI. V was shortened by 5 bases and J by 5 bases, with 7 bases between the two germline ends. CDR3 bases: TGTGCCAGCAGTCCGAGCTATCAGCCCCAGCATTTT. Residues: CASSPSYQPQHF.

This chain joins TRBV28 and TRBJ1-5; a weak D match, TRBD1 (5 bases). This CDR3 comprises 11 residues. The germline V gene encodes CDR1 MDHEN and CDR2 SYDVKM. V was trimmed by 5 bases and J by 11 bases, leaving 10 bases between them. The DNA of the CDR3 is TGTGCCAGCAGTGCAGGGAGGACCCAGCATTTT. It yields the protein CASSAGRTQHF. Based on the CDR3 plus reference TRBV28 and TRBJ1-5, the full variable domain is DVKVTQSSRYLVKRTGEKVFLECVQDMDHENMFWYRQDPGLGLRLIYFSYDVKMKEKGDIPEGYSVSREKKERFSLILESASTNQTSMYLCASSAGRTQHFGDGTRLSIL.

The chain couples TRBV5-4 to TRBJ2-3; a weak D match, TRBD2 (6 bases). The V and J ends lost 3 bases and 2 bases respectively, with 16 bases between them. In germline, CDR1 is SGHNT, CDR2 YYREEE (reference sequence). This CDR3 comprises 16 residues. This CDR3 reads CASSSLLGGDTDTQYF. The CDR3 DNA reads as TGTGCCAGCAGCTCGCTACTCGGAGGGGACACAGATACGCAGTATTTT.

This clone was observed once. This chain joins TRBV6-5 and TRBJ1-4; 11 bases align to TRBD1. The ends lost 1 base at V and 8 bases at J; junction bases unmatched: 3. The germline V gene encodes CDR1 MNHEY and CDR2 SVGAGI. This CDR3 spans 15 amino acids. The CDR3 region is CASSYFGTGGEKLFF. For the CDR3, the DNA is TGTGCCAGCAGTTACTTCGGGACAGGGGGAGAAAAACTGTTTTTT.

The CDR3 region is CASGSGVNTEAFF. Written as DNA, the CDR3 is TGTGCCAGCGGCTCGGGGGTGAACACTGAAGCTTTCTTT. The chain employs TRBV19 and TRBJ1-1; D is possibly TRBD1 (5 bases). V was clipped by 9 bases and J by 0 bases, with 11 bases between them. CDR3 length equals 13 residues. Germline CDR1 reads LNHDA; CDR2 reads SQIVND (reference sequence).

The chain combines TRBV24-1 with TRBJ1-4; 10 nucleotides agree with TRBD1. Trimming cost V 4 bases and J 7 bases; bases outside gene matches: 5. The CDR3 is 15 residues long. CDR1 and CDR2 from the germline V gene are KGHDR and SFDVKD. CDR3 DNA: TGTGCCACCAGTGACCCGGGACAGGGGTCTGAAAAACTGTTTTTT. Protein sequence: CATSDPGQGSEKLFF.

The chain has TRBV5-1 and TRBJ1-1; no clear D gene. The CDR3 is made up of 11 amino acids. The germline V gene has CDR1 SGHRS and CDR2 YFSETQ. Trimming pared 3 bases from V and 11 bases from J, leaving 11 bases between. This CDR3 is CASSSGWWAFF. In DNA, the CDR3 is TGCGCCAGCAGCTCAGGCTGGTGGGCTTTCTTT.

The chain is built from TRBV9 and TRBJ2-7; TRBD2 matches at 7 bases. V lost 0 bases and J lost 0; bases outside the gene matches: 3. From germline, CDR1 is SGDLS and CDR2 YYNGEE. The CDR3 spans 15 residues. CDR3 coding DNA: TGTGCCAGCAGCGTAGGTGTAGCGGGCTCCTACGAGCAGTACTTC. Translation: CASSVGVAGSYEQYF.

The J gene is TRBJ1-1, the V gene TRBV18; 8 positions match TRBD1. J was trimmed by 4 bases and V by 4 bases; bases with no gene match: 8. Germline V lookup: CDR1 KGHSH, CDR2 LQKENI. This CDR3 has 15 residues. The CDR3 nucleotides are TGTGCCAGCTCACAACAGGGGGAAGAGGGCACTGAAGCTTTCTTT. This translates into CASSQQGEEGTEAFF. Together with reference TRBV18 and TRBJ1-1, the CDR3 gives the full variable domain: NAGVMQNPRHLVRRRGQEARLRCSPMKGHSHVYWYRQLPEEGLKFMVYLQKENIIDESGMPKERFSAEFPKEGPSILRIQQVVRGDSAAYFCASSQQGEEGTEAFFGQGTRLTVV.

This chain uses TRBV5-1 with TRBJ2-1; weak D call: TRBD2 (6 bases). Germline assignment: CDR1 SGHRS and CDR2 YFSETQ. Trimming removed 1 base at V and 5 bases at J, with 19 bases between. The CDR3 spans 17 residues. CDR3 residues: CASSLTGGYQKNNEQFF. Written as DNA, the CDR3 is TGCGCCAGCAGCTTGACCGGGGGATACCAAAAAAACAATGAGCAGTTCTTC.

The chain couples TRBV7-6 to TRBJ1-6, with TRBD1 matching 9 bases. Germline CDR1 SGHVS, CDR2 FNYEAQ. Unmatched junction bases numbered 6, after V lost 5 bases and J lost 7 bases. CDR3 length: 15 residues. The CDR3 DNA sequence: TGTGCCAGCAGCCAGGGGACAGGGCGCAATTCACCCCTCCACTTT. It codes for CASSQGTGRNSPLHF.

The chain joins TRBV5-1 to TRBJ2-2; maybe TRBD2 (5 bases). The germline V gene has CDR1 SGHRS and CDR2 YFSETQ. The CDR3 is 16 amino acids. The V and J ends lost 0 bases and 0 bases respectively, with 9 bases between them. The CDR3 loop reads CASSLGVDSNTGELFF. CDR3 DNA: TGCGCCAGCAGCTTGGGAGTGGACTCGAACACCGGGGAGCTGTTTTTT.

The chain employs TRBV27 and TRBJ1-5, with TRBD1 matching 7 bases. Trimming removed 5 bases from V and 0 bases from J; junction bases left unmatched: 4. The length of the CDR3 is 15 residues. CDR1 and CDR2 from the germline V gene are MNHEY and SMNVEV (reference sequence). The CDR3 loop reads CASSAGQYSNQPQHF. Written as DNA, the CDR3 is TGTGCCAGCAGTGCGGGACAGTATAGCAATCAGCCCCAGCATTTT.

The genes are TRBV4-2 and TRBJ2-7; TRBD1 might be the D (6 bases). The CDR3 is 18 residues long. V was trimmed by 0 bases and J by 0 bases, leaving 18 bases between them. From germline, CDR1 is LGHNA and CDR2 YNFKEQ. The CDR3 loop is CASSQEGGAGAYSYEQYF. In DNA form, the CDR3 reads TGTGCCAGCAGCCAAGAGGGTGGGGCAGGGGCCTACTCCTACGAGCAGTACTTC.

J is TRBJ1-2 and V is TRBV6-1; 7 nucleotides match TRBD1. Per germline, CDR1 MNHNS and CDR2 SASEGT. V lost 4 bases and J lost 0; bases outside the gene matches: 8. The CDR3 has 16 residues. The CDR3 region is CASSVPGTVPNYGYTF. As DNA, the CDR3 is TGTGCCAGCAGTGTTCCCGGGACAGTCCCTAACTATGGCTACACCTTC.

The rearrangement joins TRBV28 to TRBJ1-6; perhaps TRBD1 as D (6 bases). The germline V gene encodes CDR1 MDHEN and CDR2 SYDVKM. CDR3 length equals 14 residues. V was shortened by 5 bases and J by 6 bases, with 11 bases between the two germline ends. The CDR3 protein is CASSILDSNSPLHF. The DNA of the CDR3 is TGTGCCAGCAGTATACTGGACAGTAATTCACCCCTCCACTTT. The full variable domain, completed using reference TRBV28 and TRBJ1-6, is DVKVTQSSRYLVKRTGEKVFLECVQDMDHENMFWYRQDPGLGLRLIYFSYDVKMKEKGDIPEGYSVSREKKERFSLILESASTNQTSMYLCASSILDSNSPLHFGNGTRLTVT.

The rearrangement uses TRBV15 and TRBJ1-2; a weak D match, TRBD1 (6 bases). CDR1 is LNHNV, CDR2 YYDKDF, per germline (reference sequence). The V and J ends lost 0 bases and 8 bases respectively, with 13 bases between them. This CDR3 has 14 amino acids. CDR3 sequence: CATSRDGQSFGYTF. CDR3 coding DNA: TGTGCCACCAGCAGAGATGGACAGTCTTTCGGCTACACCTTC.

The V gene is TRBV27, the J gene TRBJ1-2; a weak D match, TRBD1 (6 bases). The V end lost 2 bases, the J end lost 8 bases, and 18 bases lay between the germline ends. Per the germline V gene, CDR1 is MNHEY and CDR2 is SMNVEV (reference sequence). This CDR3 is 15 amino acids long. CDR3: CASSLDQGRGSGYTF. DNA for the CDR3: TGTGCCAGCAGTTTAGATCAGGGGCGGGGGAGCGGCTACACCTTC.

This clone was seen once. The chain combines TRBV28 with TRBJ1-5; 7 positions agree with TRBD1. Germline-derived CDR1 and CDR2 are MDHEN and SYDVKM. The V gene end was trimmed by 7 bases and the J gene end by 7 bases; junction bases not matched to a gene: 10. The CDR3 is 14 residues long. The CDR3: CASKPGQAVQPQHF. CDR3 bases: TGTGCCAGCAAACCCGGACAGGCAGTCCAGCCCCAGCATTTT.